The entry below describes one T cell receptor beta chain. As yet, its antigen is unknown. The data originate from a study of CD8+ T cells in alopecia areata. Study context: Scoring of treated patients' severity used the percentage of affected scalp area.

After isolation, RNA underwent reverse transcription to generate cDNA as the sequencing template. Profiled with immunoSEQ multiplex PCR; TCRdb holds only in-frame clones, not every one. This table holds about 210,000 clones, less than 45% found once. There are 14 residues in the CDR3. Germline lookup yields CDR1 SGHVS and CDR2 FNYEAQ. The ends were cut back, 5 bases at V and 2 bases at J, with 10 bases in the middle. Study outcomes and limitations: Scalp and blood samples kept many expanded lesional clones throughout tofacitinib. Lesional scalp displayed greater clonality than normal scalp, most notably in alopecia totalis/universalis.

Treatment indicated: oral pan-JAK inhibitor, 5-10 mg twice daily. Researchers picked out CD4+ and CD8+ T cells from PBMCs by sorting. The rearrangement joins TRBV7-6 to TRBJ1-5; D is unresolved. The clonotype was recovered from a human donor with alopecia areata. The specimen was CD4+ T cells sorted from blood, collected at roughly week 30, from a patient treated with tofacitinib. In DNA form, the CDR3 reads TGTGCCAGCAGCAACGTTCCCGGCAATCAGCCCCAGCATTTT. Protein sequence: CASSNVPGNQPQHF.